What follows are 18 T cell receptor beta chains derived from one specimen sequenced in a study of cytomegalovirus exposure and HLA in healthy donors (dated by TCRdb to about 2017). Libraries came from the immunoSEQ multiplex PCR assay. For the multiplex PCR, a mixture combining 60 forward primers for TCR Vbeta segments and 13 reverse primers for TCR Jbeta segments was used. Here the immuneACCESS table is served through TCRdb, limited to in-frame sequences with V and J called. Missing clones are a known gap in these copies; in checked studies unresolved V genes cover under half, and the rest lacks a known reason. Across this sample there are some 150,000 clones, with approximately 67% seen only once. Around 2.9% of the sample is taken by the ten largest. Sequencing used PBMCs. The receptor source for this set is a man between 40 and 49 years old in good health and CMV-seronegative.

This chain uses TRBV7-6 with TRBJ2-2; 7 bases line up with TRBD1. The ends lost 4 bases at V and 5 bases at J; junction bases unmatched: 7. Germline lookup yields CDR1 SGHVS and CDR2 FNYEAQ. The CDR3 has 15 amino acids. CDR3 loop: CASSSPTGLTGELFF. The CDR3 DNA sequence: TGTGCCAGCAGCTCCCCGACAGGGCTGACCGGGGAGCTGTTTTTT.

This rearrangement joins TRBV4-1 to TRBJ2-3; tentatively, D is TRBD1 (5 bases). The CDR3 extends over 20 amino acids. Germline-derived CDR1 and CDR2 are MGHRA and YSYEKL. V lost 1 base to trimming and J lost 3 bases, with 26 bases between them. The CDR3 here is CASSQVVENRGQMATDTQYF. Written as DNA, the CDR3 is TGCGCCAGCAGCCAAGTAGTAGAGAATCGAGGACAAATGGCGACAGATACGCAGTATTTT.

The rearrangement uses TRBV19 and TRBJ2-7; TRBD1 aligns across 9 bases. CDR3 length: 14 amino acids. V shed 5 bases and J 3 bases; nucleotides not matched to a gene: 5. The germline gives CDR1 LNHDA, CDR2 SQIVND (reference sequence). CDR3: CASSAGTGNYEQYF. CDR3 nucleotides: TGTGCCAGTAGTGCCGGGACAGGGAACTACGAGCAGTACTTC.

The V and J genes are TRBV5-4 and TRBJ2-2; weak D call: TRBD2 (6 bases). The germline gives CDR1 SGHNT, CDR2 YYREEE (reference sequence). The CDR3 is 13 amino acids. V was pared by 2 bases and J by 7 bases, with 9 bases between. Here the CDR3 DNA reads TGTGCCAGCAGCTTTAACGGGGGCGGGGAGCTGTTTTTT. This codes for CASSFNGGGELFF.

This clone showed up just a few times. This chain connects TRBV5-1 to TRBJ2-7; 8 positions match TRBD1. Per germline, CDR1 SGHRS and CDR2 YFSETQ. The trim removed 4 bases at V and 2 bases at J, leaving 8 bases unmatched. CDR3 length: 15 residues. The CDR3 reads CASSPTGTGTYEQYF. CDR3 in DNA: TGCGCCAGCAGCCCCACAGGGACAGGAACCTACGAGCAGTACTTC.

There are a few counts of this clone. This chain uses TRBV5-6 with TRBJ2-7, with a weak D call TRBD1 (6 bases). CDR3 length equals 15 residues. Germline V gene sequence: CDR1 SGHDT, CDR2 YYEEEE. V gave up 4 bases and J gave up 2 bases, with 16 bases separating them. CDR3 bases: TGTGCCAGCAGCGAAACAGGGTGGCGAACCTACGAGCAGTACTTC. Its translation: CASSETGWRTYEQYF.

Only a few counts were recorded for this clone. V gene TRBV4-3 combines with J gene TRBJ2-5; the match to TRBD2 covers 10 bases. The germline V gene has CDR1 LGHNA and CDR2 YSLEER. This CDR3 spans 16 amino acids. Trimming at V came to 1 base and at J to 3 bases, leaving 5 bases not matched to a gene. The CDR3 region has the DNA TGCGCCAGCAGCCAAGGGGCTAGCGGGAGTAAAGAGACCCAGTACTTC. Its translation: CASSQGASGSKETQYF.

This clone has a single count. CDR3 loop: CASSEMFLGGLLNTGELFF. For the CDR3, the DNA is TGTGCCAGCAGTGAAATGTTCTTGGGGGGGCTCCTTAACACCGGGGAGCTGTTTTTT. This rearrangement joins TRBV6-1 to TRBJ2-2, with a tentative D call TRBD2 (7 bases). Trimming stripped 2 bases from V and 2 bases from J, with 21 bases between. This CDR3 spans 19 amino acids. From germline, CDR1 is MNHNS and CDR2 SASEGT.

This chain connects TRBV25-1 to TRBJ2-7, with 8 bases that match TRBD1. The CDR3 is made up of 16 amino acids. Germline loops: CDR1 MGHDK, CDR2 SYGVNS. J was trimmed by 6 bases and V by 3 bases; bases with no gene match: 13. The CDR3 spells CASSDPALAGGSEQYF. The CDR3 nucleotides read TGTGCCAGCAGTGACCCGGCGCTGGCAGGGGGCAGCGAGCAGTACTTC.

The table lists this clone with a few counts. The V and J genes are TRBV6-5 and TRBJ2-1; 10 nucleotides align to TRBD2. The CDR3 totals 15 residues. Germline V gene data show CDR1 as MNHEY and CDR2 as SVGAGI. Trimming at V came to 7 bases and at J to 1 base, leaving 4 bases not matched to a gene. Written as DNA, the CDR3 is TGTGCCAGCACTAGCGGGAGCAGTTCCTACAATGAGCAGTTCTTC. Translated: CASTSGSSSYNEQFF.

The chain combines TRBV6-8 with TRBJ2-1; D is uncertain. The CDR3 consists of 20 residues. Germline V CDR1 and CDR2: MNHGY, SAAAGT. The ends were cut back, 7 bases at V and 0 bases at J, with 28 bases in the middle. In nucleotides, the CDR3 is TGTGCCAGCACCCAATCCGACTTTGCGGCCGCACCGAACTCCTACAATGAGCAGTTCTTC. Protein product: CASTQSDFAAAPNSYNEQFF.

V and J are TRBV5-1 and TRBJ1-1; the D gene is possibly TRBD1 (6 bases). Germline V gene sequence: CDR1 SGHRS, CDR2 YFSETQ. The V and J ends lost 5 bases and 11 bases respectively, with 13 bases between them. This CDR3 is 11 amino acids long. The CDR3 is CASRSTGYAFF. In nucleotides, the CDR3 is TGCGCCAGCAGATCGACAGGTTACGCTTTCTTT.

This clone turned up a few times. The CDR3 DNA follows: TGCGCCAGCAGCCAAGGGACAGGGAGGTTTATTGAAGCTTTCTTT. This translates into CASSQGTGRFIEAFF. V is TRBV4-1 and J is TRBJ1-1, with 8 bases lining up with TRBD1. CDR1 and CDR2 from the germline V gene are MGHRA and YSYEKL. CDR3 length: 15 residues. The V segment lost 1 base and the J segment 7 bases; nucleotides outside the gene matches: 8.

Only a few counts were recorded for this clone. This chain uses TRBV29-1 with TRBJ1-2; 8 bases agree with TRBD1. J was trimmed by 3 bases and V by 7 bases; bases with no gene match: 1. The CDR3 covers 11 residues. Germline loops: CDR1 SQVTM, CDR2 ANQGSEA. CDR3: CSEGQDYGYTF. The CDR3 DNA follows: TGCAGCGAGGGACAGGACTATGGCTACACCTTC.

Written as DNA, the CDR3 is TGTGCCAGCAGTGGGGGCCGGACCGGGGCCAACGTCCTGACTTTC. It specifies CASSGGRTGANVLTF. The gene calls are TRBV6-6 and TRBJ2-6, with TRBD1 as a possible D gene (6 bases). V dropped 5 bases and J dropped 4 bases, with 12 bases sitting between them. CDR1 is MNHNY, CDR2 SVGAGI, per germline (reference sequence). This CDR3 is built from 15 residues.

The rearrangement joins TRBV28 to TRBJ1-2, with TRBD1 as a possible D gene (5 bases). V was pared by 6 bases and J by 5 bases, with 13 bases between. Looked up from germline, CDR1 is MDHEN and CDR2 is SYDVKM. CDR3 size: 13 residues. CDR3 sequence: CASSPGRGYGYTF. CDR3 sequence (DNA): TGTGCCAGCAGCCCAGGGAGGGGATATGGCTACACCTTC.

This clone was observed a handful of times. The rearrangement joins TRBV7-9 to TRBJ2-4; TRBD1 agrees at 9 bases. Trimming removed 2 bases from V and 2 bases from J; junction bases left unmatched: 4. The CDR3 totals 16 residues. The V gene's germline CDR1 is SEHNR and CDR2 FQNEAQ (reference sequence). The CDR3 sequence: CASSLWGQGTKNIQYF. CDR3 nucleotide sequence: TGTGCCAGCAGCTTATGGGGACAGGGTACCAAAAACATTCAGTACTTC.

The rearrangement uses TRBV6-5 and TRBJ2-3; TRBD2 matches 8 bases. The junction had 4 bases not matched to a gene; V was cut back by 8 bases and J by 0 bases. The CDR3 has 14 residues. Looked up from germline, CDR1 is MNHEY and CDR2 is SVGAGI. DNA for the CDR3: TGTGCCAGCCGGGAGGGTCCTAGCACAGATACGCAGTATTTT. Its translation is CASREGPSTDTQYF.